This T cell receptor (beta chain) was obtained from a study of OX40 agonist ivuxolimab in advanced cancers. Study summary: Ivuxolimab is a fully human IgG2 antibody that activates OX40 (CD134). Eligibility rules accepted prior anti-PD-1, anti-PD-L1 or anti-CTLA-4 therapy, and roughly 40% had some. Three patients had partial responses: one hepatocellular carcinoma, two cutaneous melanoma. Overall study results and limits: With doses of 0.1-3.0 mg/kg, partial responders showed among the lowest clonal expansion.

V shed 4 bases and J 2 bases; nucleotides not matched to a gene: 10. The CDR3 covers 16 residues. Germline V gene data show CDR1 as LGHNA and CDR2 as YSLEER. In regard to this clone: No antigen is known for it.

The method was immunoSEQ multiplex PCR; TCRdb's version includes in-frame clones alone and lacks a portion of them. The sample consists of over 70,000 clones, roughly 91% of them appearing once. The clonotype was recovered from an adult with an advanced solid tumor such as melanoma, head and neck, liver or kidney cancer. The sample here was CD4+ or CD8+ T cells sorted from blood, taken in a trial of the OX40 agonist ivuxolimab. The chain employs TRBV4-3 and TRBJ2-7; TRBD1 matches 8 bases. The CDR3 DNA is TGCGCCAGCAGCCCCGATCGGTCACAGGGGGCCTACGAGCAGTACTTC. Translating it yields CASSPDRSQGAYEQYF.